These T cell receptor beta chains were read from a single sample in a study of control samples from healthy donors and cancer patients. Some clones are missing from TCRdb's copy, which holds only in-frame ones; the method was immunoSEQ multiplex PCR. The sample has tens of thousands of clones; about 95% are singletons. Source material: blood. The receptors were gathered from a woman in her twenties or thirties in good health. The CDR3 runs from the conserved cysteine through the conserved F or W. The order of the fields is V gene, CDR3 protein.

>TRBV11-2
CASSKTTNTEAFF
>TRBV27
CASGLFSGGAWNEQFF
>TRBV24-1
CATSNRDRGTDTQYF
>TRBV18
CASSPRGTEKILHF
>TRBV10-2
CASSEIWTGGSYNSPLHF
>TRBV27
CASIKSPGGNTEAFF
>TRBV19
CASSIRGFSEKLFF
>TRBV11-2
CASSLAAGGFTEAFF
>TRBV5-4
CASSRQGARTGELFF
>TRBV7-4
CASSYQDSGNTIYF
>TRBV15
CATSGLQGARGGYTF
>TRBV5-4
CASSLVGSTNTEAFF
>TRBV28
CASSTGTGVSPLHF
>TRBV24-1
CATSGGSNQPQHF
>TRBV29-1
CSVEVWDRVGGYTF
>TRBV11-2
CASSSNIGQVAFF
>TRBV30
CAWSDGGKGRGNTIYF
>TRBV23-1
CASSRLSGAQYSNQPQHF
>TRBV12-3/TRBV12-4
CASSLGGPGYTF
>TRBV18
CASSSETGPNSPLHF
>TRBV30
CAWSAGTGGRDTQYF
>TRBV7-3
CASSLIQGGNTGELFF
>TRBV5-1
CASREQGTNEKLFF
>TRBV7-2
CASSNMGLAAGEQYF
>TRBV16
CASSPNEGGDYGYTF
>TRBV29-1
CSVEKWEGHYGYTF
>TRBV11-2
CASSFGVSGNTIYF
>TRBV11-2
CASQQGKETQYF
>TRBV5-6
CASSPRGRNYGYTF
>TRBV7-6
CASSGDRGWTEAFF
>TRBV29-1
CSVRGPAGQGDEQYF
>TRBV21-1
CASSSQEVAFF
>TRBV4-1
CASSQIGPGQQFF
>TRBV10-3
CAISELDSNYGYTF
>TRBV5-1
CASSLFIGTEAFF
>TRBV19
CASTRTSSNQPQHF
>TRBV27
CASSHTTSEKLFF
>TRBV27
CASSLYSGGSPSTDTQYF
>TRBV19
CASSIQGAKNEKLFF
>TRBV2
CASTDRYMNTEAFF
>TRBV19
CASSIIWMYGVVSRRGGYNEQFF
>TRBV28
CASRILDRRYTEAFF
>TRBV6-1
CASSDDFRAFF
>TRBV25-1
CASSESGKYNSPLHF
>TRBV3-1/TRBV3-2
CASSPRDSLPRADTQYF
>TRBV7-9
CASSLRDRGIQDEQFF
>TRBV18
CASSPLGTGNEQYF
>TRBV7-9
CASSLTREGEKLFF
>TRBV15
CATSRGRELKETQYF
>TRBV27
CASSLSTVGAGELFF
>TRBV25-1
CASSPAGQGNSPLHF
>TRBV5-6
CASSLEGLNTEAFF
>TRBV3-1/TRBV3-2
CASSQSGETQYF
>TRBV2
CASSTSGGWGTEAFF
>TRBV7-8
CASSLRTIKAFFNTEAFF